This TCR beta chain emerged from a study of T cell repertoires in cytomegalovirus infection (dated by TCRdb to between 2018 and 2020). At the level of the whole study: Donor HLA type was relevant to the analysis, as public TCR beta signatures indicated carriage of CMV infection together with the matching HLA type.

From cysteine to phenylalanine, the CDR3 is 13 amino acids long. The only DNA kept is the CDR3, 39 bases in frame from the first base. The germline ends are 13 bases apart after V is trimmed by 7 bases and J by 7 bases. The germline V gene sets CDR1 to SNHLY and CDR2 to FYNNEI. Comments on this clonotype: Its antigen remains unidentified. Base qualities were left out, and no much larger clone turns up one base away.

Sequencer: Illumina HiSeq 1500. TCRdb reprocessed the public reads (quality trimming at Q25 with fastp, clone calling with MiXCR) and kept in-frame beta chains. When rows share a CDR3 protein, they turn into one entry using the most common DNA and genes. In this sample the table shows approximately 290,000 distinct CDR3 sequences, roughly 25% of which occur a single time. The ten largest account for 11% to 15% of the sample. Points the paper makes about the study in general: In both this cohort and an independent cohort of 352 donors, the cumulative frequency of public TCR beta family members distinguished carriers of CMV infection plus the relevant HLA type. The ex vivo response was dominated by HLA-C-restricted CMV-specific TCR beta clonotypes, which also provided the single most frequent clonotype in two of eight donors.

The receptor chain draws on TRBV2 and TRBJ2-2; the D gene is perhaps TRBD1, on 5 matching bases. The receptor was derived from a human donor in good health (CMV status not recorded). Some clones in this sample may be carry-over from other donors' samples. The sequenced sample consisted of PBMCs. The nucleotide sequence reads TGTGCCAGCACCAGGGAATTAGGCGGGGAGCTGTTTTTT. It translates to CASTRELGGELFF. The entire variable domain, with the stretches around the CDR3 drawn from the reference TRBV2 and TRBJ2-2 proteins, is EPEVTQTPSHQVTQMGQEVILRCVPISNHLYFYWYRQILGQKVEFLVSFYNNEISEKSEIFDDQFSVERPDGSNFTLKIRSTKLEDSAMYFCASTRELGGELFFGEGSRLTVL.